The 22 T cell receptor beta chains below come from one sample, sequenced in a study of blood T cell repertoires in COVID-19. The protocol was immunoSEQ multiplex PCR, while the TCRdb copy is restricted to in-frame clones and leaves out a portion. The repertoire holds over 400,000 clones, with roughly 85% as singletons. The sequencing sample was made of peripheral blood. These TCRs come from a woman aged 25-40 years with active or convalescent COVID-19.

The CDR3 DNA sequence: TGCAGCGTTGAAGTCCCTCCAACAAACAGTAAAGCTTTCTTT. Amino acid sequence: CSVEVPPTNSKAFF. The chain employs TRBV29-1 and TRBJ1-1, with no clear D. CDR1 and CDR2 from the germline V gene are SQVTM and ANQGSEA. V shed 1 base and J shed 9 bases, with 18 bases lying between them. CDR3 length equals 14 residues.

The chain couples TRBV29-1 to TRBJ2-3; TRBD1 agrees at 8 bases. J was trimmed by 5 bases and V by 8 bases; bases with no gene match: 12. Germline loops: CDR1 SQVTM, CDR2 ANQGSEA. The CDR3 contains 14 residues. CDR3: CSFRGQEGGDTQYF. CDR3 in DNA: TGCAGCTTCCGGGGACAGGAAGGTGGAGATACGCAGTATTTT.

The table lists this clone with a count of one. Different DNA sequences within this sample yield the same CDR3. This sequence joins TRBV5-1 and TRBJ2-3; possibly TRBD1 for D (5 bases). V was shortened by 5 bases and J by 0 bases, with 10 bases between the two germline ends. Per germline, CDR1 SGHRS and CDR2 YFSETQ. CDR3 length: 14 amino acids. The CDR3 spells CASSRGESTDTQYF. The CDR3 bases are TGCGCCAGCAGTAGGGGCGAAAGCACAGATACGCAGTATTTT.

The V and J genes are TRBV30 and TRBJ1-4; 7 positions match TRBD1. Germline values: CDR1 GTSNPN, CDR2 SVGIG (reference sequence). This CDR3 is 15 amino acids long. V shed 2 bases and J 1 base; nucleotides not matched to a gene: 4. CDR3 loop: CAWSLTGVTNEKLFF. CDR3 bases: TGTGCCTGGAGTCTTACAGGGGTAACTAATGAAAAACTGTTTTTT.

The V and J genes are TRBV7-9 and TRBJ2-3; D is possibly TRBD1 (5 bases). Germline CDR1 reads SEHNR; CDR2 reads FQNEAQ (reference sequence). The CDR3 is made up of 14 amino acids. V dropped 1 base and J dropped 2 bases, with 7 bases sitting between them. In DNA, the CDR3 is TGTGCCAGCAGCTTAGGACAGTCCACAGATACGCAGTATTTT. It codes for CASSLGQSTDTQYF.

Comments on this clone: At the DNA level, this CDR3 is encoded by other sequences in the same sample as well. This sequence joins TRBV7-9 and TRBJ1-1; the match to TRBD1 covers 8 bases. The CDR3 has 14 residues. Per germline, CDR1 SEHNR and CDR2 FQNEAQ (reference sequence). J lost 2 bases, V lost 5 bases, and 4 bases had no gene match. The CDR3 nucleotides read TGTGCCAGCAGCGCAGGACAGGGAAACACTGAAGCTTTCTTT. Translation: CASSAGQGNTEAFF.

A few counts support this clone. This chain joins TRBV6-5 and TRBJ1-6; tentatively, D is TRBD1 (5 bases). The CDR3 length is 13 residues. Trimming cost V 7 bases and J 7 bases, with 11 bases left between them. Germline assignment: CDR1 MNHEY and CDR2 SVGAGI. The CDR3: CASILRGNSPLHF. In nucleotides, the CDR3 is TGTGCCAGCATTCTCCGGGGGAATTCACCCCTCCACTTT.

V gene TRBV3-1 (or the pseudogene TRBV3-2) combines with J gene TRBJ2-3; D not resolved. CDR1 LGHDT and CDR2 YNNKEL come from the germline V gene (reference sequence). This CDR3 has 17 residues. Trimming took 0 bases from V and 5 from J, leaving 18 bases between them. The DNA of the CDR3 is TGTGCCAGCAGCCAAGATAGCTTTGTGATAGAAGAAGATACGCAGTATTTT. Protein: CASSQDSFVIEEDTQYF.

CDR3 sequence: CASSQGQGGNQPQHF. CDR3 sequence (DNA): TGTGCCAGCAGCCAGGGACAGGGCGGCAATCAGCCCCAGCATTTT. This chain joins TRBV3-1 (or the pseudogene TRBV3-2) and TRBJ1-5; 9 bases map to TRBD1. Germline CDR1 reads LGHDT; CDR2 reads YNNKEL (reference sequence). V lost 3 bases and J lost 2; bases outside the gene matches: 2. This CDR3 region has 15 residues.

The V gene is TRBV4-2, the J gene TRBJ2-2, with 11 bases that match TRBD2. Germline V gene data show CDR1 as LGHNA and CDR2 as YNFKEQ. The CDR3 is made up of 21 amino acids. The junction had 16 bases not matched to a gene; V was cut back by 4 bases and J by 0 bases. In DNA, the CDR3 is TGTGCCAGCAGCCCCGGGACTAGCGGACATCCAATACCTTCGAACACCGGGGAGCTGTTTTTT. Protein product: CASSPGTSGHPIPSNTGELFF.

The chain recombines TRBV7-2 with TRBJ2-1, with D maybe TRBD2 (6 bases). This CDR3 is 14 amino acids long. V was cut by 6 bases and J by 2 bases, with 11 bases left in between. Germline CDR1 is SGHTA and CDR2 is FQGNSA. The CDR3 region has the DNA TGTGCCAGCAGGTCCCCGGGGGCCTACAATGAGCAGTTCTTC. This codes for CASRSPGAYNEQFF. The whole variable domain, remainder taken from reference TRBV7-2 and TRBJ2-1, is GAGVSQSPSNKVTEKGKDVELRCDPISGHTALYWYRQSLGQGLEFLIYFQGNSAPDKSGLPSDRFSAERTGGSVSTLTIQRTQQEDSAVYLCASRSPGAYNEQFFGPGTRLTVL.

A single count supports this clone. The chain uses TRBV2 and TRBJ2-7; TRBD1 matches 8 bases. The CDR3 spans 14 residues. J gave up 5 bases and V 7 bases, and 10 bases lay outside the gene matches. Germline CDR1 is SNHLY and CDR2 is FYNNEI. The CDR3 nucleotides read TGTGCCAGCACCCTTGGACAGGGATCCCACGAGCAGTACTTC. Amino acids: CASTLGQGSHEQYF. Full variable domain (missing parts from reference TRBV2 and TRBJ2-7): EPEVTQTPSHQVTQMGQEVILRCVPISNHLYFYWYRQILGQKVEFLVSFYNNEISEKSEIFDDQFSVERPDGSNFTLKIRSTKLEDSAMYFCASTLGQGSHEQYFGPGTRLTVT.

The gene calls are TRBV27 and TRBJ1-1; D is unclear. The CDR3 sequence is 15 residues long. V was pared by 4 bases and J by 1 base, with 13 bases between. Germline loops: CDR1 MNHEY, CDR2 SMNVEV (reference sequence). The CDR3 nucleotides read TGTGCCAGCAGTTCACCCCCTGGAGGGAACACTGAAGCTTTCTTT. This sequence encodes CASSSPPGGNTEAFF.

As to this clone: Other DNA sequences from this sample encode an identical CDR3 as well. The rearrangement uses TRBV5-4 and TRBJ2-7; 7 bases match TRBD2. CDR1 is SGHNT, CDR2 YYREEE, per germline (reference sequence). The CDR3 runs to 14 residues. V lost 3 bases to trimming and J lost 1 base; unmatched junction nucleotides: 4. The CDR3 DNA sequence: TGTGCCAGCAGCTCCGGCGGGGGATCCTACGAGCAGTACTTC. Translated, it gives CASSSGGGSYEQYF. The whole variable domain, filled in from reference TRBV5-4 and TRBJ2-7, reads ETGVTQSPTHLIKTRGQQVTLRCSSQSGHNTVSWYQQALGQGPQFIFQYYREEENGRGNFPPRFSGLQFPNYSSELNVNALELDDSALYLCASSSGGGSYEQYFGPGTRLTVT.

This sequence joins TRBV4-1 and TRBJ2-7; 12 positions match TRBD1. Per germline, CDR1 MGHRA and CDR2 YSYEKL. CDR3 length equals 16 residues. V lost 2 bases and J lost 6; bases outside the gene matches: 8. The CDR3 bases are TGCGCCAGCAGCCAATTACCGGGACAGGGGGCGAGCGAGCAGTACTTC. It is translated as CASSQLPGQGASEQYF.

The CDR3 DNA reads TGTGCCAGCAGCCTGCCCCAGGACAGGGTAAATCAGCCCCAGCATTTT. Translation gives CASSLPQDRVNQPQHF. This chain links TRBV16 with TRBJ1-5; 8 nucleotides line up with TRBD1. V lost 4 bases to trimming and J lost 4 bases; unmatched junction nucleotides: 9. There are 16 residues in the CDR3. Germline V CDR1 and CDR2: KGHSY, FQNENV. The full variable domain, with the rest looked up from reference TRBV16 and TRBJ1-5, is GEEVAQTPKHLVRGEGQKAKLYCAPIKGHSYVFWYQQVLKNEFKFLISFQNENVFDETGMPKERFSAKCLPNSPCSLEIQATKLEDSAVYFCASSLPQDRVNQPQHFGDGTRLSIL.

This clone has at least ten counts. The gene calls are TRBV7-2 and TRBJ2-5; 8 bases map to TRBD1. The CDR3 runs to 15 residues. V dropped 1 base and J dropped 5; count of bases not matched to a gene: 6. From germline, CDR1 is SGHTA and CDR2 FQGNSA. CDR3: CASSLEPTGAETQYF. DNA of the CDR3: TGTGCCAGCAGCTTAGAGCCGACAGGGGCGGAGACCCAGTACTTC.

This clone was seen only once. As DNA, the CDR3 is TGTGCCAGCACCCGTGGCATATCCTACGAGCAGTACTTC. As protein: CASTRGISYEQYF. The chain combines TRBV6-1 with TRBJ2-7; no reliable D call. The V gene lost 7 bases and the J gene lost 1 base, with 11 bases spanning the gap. This CDR3 is built from 13 residues. Per the germline V gene, CDR1 is MNHNS and CDR2 is SASEGT.

This clone was observed a few times. The rearrangement joins TRBV9 to TRBJ1-3; 8 nucleotides match TRBD1. The V gene's germline CDR1 is SGDLS and CDR2 YYNGEE. J was trimmed by 2 bases and V by 0 bases; bases with no gene match: 1. The CDR3 spans 15 residues. As DNA, the CDR3 is TGTGCCAGCAGCGTAGGGACAGGGACTGGAAACACCATATATTTT. Protein sequence: CASSVGTGTGNTIYF.

CDR3 sequence (DNA): TGTGCCAGCAGCCGCAGGGACAGGGGTGCGAATGGCTACACCTTC. Translated, it gives CASSRRDRGANGYTF. The V call is TRBV7-2, the J call TRBJ1-2; TRBD1 aligns across 10 bases. CDR3 length: 15 amino acids. The germline CDR1 and CDR2 sequences are SGHTA and FQGNSA. With 5 bases clipped from V and 6 bases from J, the junction kept 9 bases outside the gene matches.

This chain links TRBV3-1 (or the pseudogene TRBV3-2) with TRBJ1-5; no definite D call. Trimming cost V 1 base and J 7 bases, with 20 bases left between them. The CDR3 covers 17 residues. Germline V gene lookup returns CDR1 LGHDT and CDR2 YNNKEL (reference sequence). CDR3 region: CASSQGNIQPRGQPQHF. Here the CDR3 DNA reads TGTGCCAGCAGCCAAGGTAATATACAGCCGCGAGGGCAGCCCCAGCATTTT.

This chain links TRBV10-1 with TRBJ1-1; D might be TRBD1 (5 bases). Germline V gene sequence: CDR1 WNHNN, CDR2 SYGVQD (reference sequence). The CDR3 contains 14 residues. V was cut by 1 base and J by 2 bases, with 8 bases left in between. CDR3 nucleotide sequence: TGCGCCAGCAGTGAGTACGGGGGAAACACTGAAGCTTTCTTT. Amino acid sequence: CASSEYGGNTEAFF.